These 27 T cell receptor beta chains were sequenced from one sample in a study of cytotoxic CD8 clonotypes in ibrutinib-treated CLL. Sequenced by immunoSEQ multiplex PCR; TCRdb stores in-frame clones only, minus some. The table includes some 47,000 clones, 57% detected once. Sample: PBMCs, taken after 24 months of ibrutinib treatment. The receptors here all came from a human donor with chronic lymphocytic leukemia.

The gene calls are TRBV6-1 and TRBJ2-7; D is possibly TRBD1 or TRBD2 (5 bases each). Trimming pared 7 bases from V and 2 bases from J, leaving 18 bases between. Germline V gene data show CDR1 as MNHNS and CDR2 as SASEGT. This CDR3 spans 15 amino acids. For the CDR3, the DNA is TGTGCCAGCACCCAGAGGGACCGCACAGCCTACGAGCAGTACTTC. Translating gives CASTQRDRTAYEQYF.

This rearrangement joins TRBV5-4 to TRBJ1-1; TRBD1 matches at 8 bases. The CDR3 spans 14 residues. V shed 3 bases, J shed 4 bases, and the junction held 5 bases outside the gene matches. Germline V gene lookup returns CDR1 SGHNT and CDR2 YYREEE (reference sequence). CDR3 amino acids: CASSSDRAGTEAFF. Here the CDR3 DNA reads TGTGCCAGCAGCTCGGACAGGGCGGGCACTGAAGCTTTCTTT.

The chain carries TRBV5-6 and TRBJ2-1, with D perhaps matching TRBD2 (7 bases). Trimming took 6 bases from V and 5 from J, leaving 12 bases between them. Germline V lookup: CDR1 SGHDT, CDR2 YYEEEE. The CDR3 runs 13 residues. The CDR3 here is CASTRGPNNEQFF. Written as DNA, the CDR3 is TGTGCCAGCACGCGGGGGCCCAACAATGAGCAGTTCTTC.

The chain is built from TRBV6-5 and TRBJ2-2; D uncertain. The CDR3 has 15 amino acids. Germline CDR1 and CDR2: MNHEY and SVGAGI. The germline V and J ends were trimmed by 3 bases and 0 bases, with 8 bases remaining between them. The CDR3 sequence: CASSYDNANTGELFF. The CDR3 region has the DNA TGTGCCAGCAGTTATGACAACGCGAACACCGGGGAGCTGTTTTTT.

This chain connects TRBV6-1 to TRBJ1-5; D gene unclear. Germline V CDR1 and CDR2: MNHNS, SASEGT. The CDR3 is made up of 12 amino acids. Trimming took 8 bases from V and 1 from J, leaving 6 bases between them. The CDR3 region is CASGESNQPQHF. In DNA form, the CDR3 reads TGTGCCAGCGGAGAGAGCAATCAGCCCCAGCATTTT.

Concerning this clone: The sample has other DNA sequences that encode this CDR3 too. The chain is built from TRBV19 and TRBJ1-5, with 8 positions matching TRBD1. Germline V gene sequence: CDR1 LNHDA, CDR2 SQIVND (reference sequence). The CDR3 length is 15 residues. The ends lost 8 bases at V and 4 bases at J; junction bases unmatched: 10. In nucleotides, the CDR3 is TGTGCCAGTGGTTCTTCCGGGACAGGTAATCAGCCCCAGCATTTT. Amino acid sequence: CASGSSGTGNQPQHF.

This clone was seen more than once but under ten times. The chain carries TRBV4-1 and TRBJ2-7; 10 nucleotides align to TRBD1. Germline loops: CDR1 MGHRA, CDR2 YSYEKL. The junction had 5 bases not matched to a gene; V was cut back by 4 bases and J by 2 bases. This CDR3 comprises 15 residues. The CDR3 sequence: CASSPGQGVPYEQYF. DNA of the CDR3: TGCGCCAGCAGCCCCGGACAGGGGGTTCCCTACGAGCAGTACTTC.

This clone was found many times. This chain connects TRBV5-1 to TRBJ1-6, with TRBD1 as a possible D gene (6 bases). The germline V gene has CDR1 SGHRS and CDR2 YFSETQ. The CDR3 length is 15 residues. Trimming removed 4 bases at V and 5 bases at J, with 13 bases between. The CDR3 bases are TGCGCCAGCAGCGCGCTGGGACAAGATAATTCACCCCTCCACTTT. Translating it yields CASSALGQDNSPLHF.

This chain uses TRBV29-1 with TRBJ2-1, with 13 nucleotides matching TRBD2. CDR3 length: 15 residues. CDR1 and CDR2 from the germline V gene are SQVTM and ANQGSEA. The V gene end was trimmed by 7 bases and the J gene end by 5 bases; junction bases not matched to a gene: 8. The CDR3 DNA reads as TGCAGCGCCGCGACTAGCGGGGGGCAGAACAATGAGCAGTTCTTC. It codes for CSAATSGGQNNEQFF.

This rearrangement joins TRBV4-2 to TRBJ2-1, with 7 bases matching TRBD2. CDR1 is LGHNA and CDR2 is YNFKEQ in the germline V gene. CDR3 length equals 15 residues. J was trimmed by 6 bases and V by 1 base; bases with no gene match: 6. In DNA, the CDR3 is TGTGCCAGCAGCCAAGGCATTGGGGAGGGCAATGAGCAGTTCTTC. Translated: CASSQGIGEGNEQFF.

The chain recombines TRBV5-6 with TRBJ2-2; TRBD2 aligns across 10 bases. Trimming removed 4 bases from V and 5 bases from J; junction bases left unmatched: 8. Germline assignment: CDR1 SGHDT and CDR2 YYEEEE. CDR3 size: 16 residues. This CDR3 reads CASSPDSGGRTGELFF. As DNA, the CDR3 is TGTGCCAGCAGCCCCGATAGCGGGGGGAGGACCGGGGAGCTGTTTTTT.

This clone was detected only once. The chain couples TRBV5-4 to TRBJ1-2; TRBD1 matches at 10 bases. This CDR3 is built from 16 residues. From germline, CDR1 is SGHNT and CDR2 YYREEE (reference sequence). Trimming cost V 6 bases and J 4 bases; bases outside gene matches: 12. The CDR3 nucleotides are TGTGCCAGCACCACGGGACAGGGGAGTGTGGGCTATGGCTACACCTTC. It translates to CASTTGQGSVGYGYTF.

In this sample, this clone turned up once. The chain uses TRBV5-4 and TRBJ2-4; D is unresolved. The CDR3 is made up of 15 amino acids. V lost 4 bases and J 0 bases, leaving 11 bases between the germline ends. Per the germline V gene, CDR1 is SGHNT and CDR2 is YYREEE (reference sequence). For the CDR3, the DNA is TGTGCCAGCAGCCCGGCCGGGCAAGCCAAAAACATTCAGTACTTC. Amino acid sequence: CASSPAGQAKNIQYF.

The chain combines TRBV5-4 with TRBJ1-2; 7 nucleotides line up with TRBD1. Trimming took 4 bases from V and 4 from J; bases not matched to a gene: 7. This CDR3 is built from 14 residues. CDR1 is SGHNT, CDR2 YYREEE, per germline (reference sequence). CDR3 bases: TGTGCCAGCAGCCCGGGACAGAACATCTATGGCTACACCTTC. Protein product: CASSPGQNIYGYTF.

This chain uses TRBV10-1 with TRBJ2-7; TRBD1 might be the D (6 bases). V was pared by 8 bases and J by 6 bases, with 17 bases between. The CDR3 loop spans 13 amino acids. Germline V CDR1 and CDR2: WNHNN, SYGVQD (reference sequence). In DNA, the CDR3 is TGCGCCAGCGGGCGACAGGACCGGGGCGAGCAGTACTTC. It is translated as CASGRQDRGEQYF.

V and J are TRBV27 and TRBJ2-7; possibly TRBD2 for D (6 bases). The CDR3 extends over 14 amino acids. V gave up 6 bases and J gave up 6 bases, with 18 bases separating them. Germline-derived CDR1 and CDR2 are MNHEY and SMNVEV (reference sequence). CDR3 nucleotide sequence: TGTGCCAGCAGCAAGCGGGCGGACTTAGGCGAGCAGTACTTC. Its translation is CASSKRADLGEQYF.

This chain uses TRBV6-5 with TRBJ1-2, with unresolved D. The CDR3 sequence is 15 residues long. Trimming cost V 7 bases and J 0 bases, with 15 bases left between them. From germline, CDR1 is MNHEY and CDR2 SVGAGI. The CDR3 here is CASTVKGFSNYGYTF. The CDR3, as DNA: TGTGCCAGCACCGTGAAAGGATTCTCTAACTATGGCTACACCTTC.

The chain joins TRBV28 to TRBJ1-2, with a tentative D call TRBD1 (5 bases). The germline V gene has CDR1 MDHEN and CDR2 SYDVKM. The V and J ends lost 3 bases and 3 bases respectively, with 11 bases between them. CDR3 size: 14 residues. In DNA, the CDR3 is TGTGCCAGCAGTTTGAATGGCAGGGACTATGGCTACACCTTC. It is translated as CASSLNGRDYGYTF.

V usage is TRBV9 and J usage is TRBJ1-1; no definite D call. Trimming cost V 0 bases and J 7 bases, with 16 bases left between them. There are 15 residues in the CDR3. In germline, CDR1 is SGDLS, CDR2 YYNGEE. Here the CDR3 DNA reads TGTGCCAGCAGCGTAGGGAACAGCTACACTGGTGAAGCTTTCTTT. Translated, it gives CASSVGNSYTGEAFF.

The rearrangement links TRBV14 to TRBJ2-3; D is ambiguous. CDR1 SGHDN and CDR2 FVKESK come from the germline V gene. There are 13 residues in the CDR3. V lost 0 bases and J 4 bases, leaving 5 bases between the germline ends. The CDR3 region has the DNA TGTGCCAGCAGCCAAGATTACCCAGATACGCAGTATTTT. Translating it yields CASSQDYPDTQYF.

This clone was observed a handful of times. This sequence joins TRBV27 and TRBJ1-6; D remains ambiguous. Trimming removed 2 bases from V and 2 bases from J, with 7 bases in between. The CDR3 is made up of 15 amino acids. Germline CDR1 reads MNHEY; CDR2 reads SMNVEV (reference sequence). This chain's CDR3 is CASSLEGTYNSPLHF. CDR3 in DNA: TGTGCCAGCAGTTTAGAAGGGACCTATAATTCACCCCTCCACTTT.

The rearrangement joins TRBV14 to TRBJ1-6; 8 bases are a match to TRBD1. CDR3 length: 15 residues. The junction had 6 bases not matched to a gene; V was cut back by 4 bases and J by 7 bases. Germline V lookup: CDR1 SGHDN, CDR2 FVKESK. The CDR3: CASSPAGQGNSPLHF. The CDR3 DNA sequence: TGTGCCAGCAGCCCCGCTGGACAGGGAAATTCACCCCTCCACTTT.

J is TRBJ2-5 and V is TRBV11-2; perhaps D is TRBD1 or TRBD2 (6 bases each). Per the germline V gene, CDR1 is SGHAT and CDR2 is FQNNGV. Trimming took off 4 bases at V and 9 bases at J, with 18 bases between the two ends. The CDR3 runs 14 residues. The CDR3 spells CASSSEVGRGAQYF. CDR3 DNA: TGTGCCAGCAGCTCCGAAGTGGGAAGGGGGGCCCAGTACTTC.

This clone was counted a few times. The chain joins TRBV6-1 to TRBJ2-7; TRBD1 might be the D (5 bases). Germline V gene data show CDR1 as MNHNS and CDR2 as SASEGT. V lost 4 bases and J 4 bases, leaving 14 bases between the germline ends. CDR3 length: 14 residues. CDR3 loop: CASSAPPTAYEQYF. CDR3 DNA: TGTGCCAGCAGTGCCCCACCGACAGCTTACGAGCAGTACTTC.

This clone was seen only once. This chain joins TRBV11-2 and TRBJ2-2, with D tentatively TRBD1 (6 bases). The V end lost 8 bases, the J end lost 6 bases, and 13 bases lay between the germline ends. Germline CDR1 is SGHAT and CDR2 is FQNNGV. This CDR3 region has 13 residues. This chain's CDR3 is CASGTTLAGELFF. As DNA, the CDR3 is TGTGCCAGCGGGACAACTCTGGCCGGGGAGCTGTTTTTT.

This clone came up a few times. The chain combines TRBV2 with TRBJ2-7; D is uncertain. CDR3 length equals 12 residues. Deletions cut 4 bases from V and 2 bases from J, with 6 bases between. Germline V CDR1 and CDR2: SNHLY, FYNNEI. The CDR3 DNA follows: TGTGCCAGCAGTGGCGTCACCTACGAGCAGTACTTC. This gives the protein CASSGVTYEQYF.

The table lists this clone with a few counts. The chain joins TRBV2 to TRBJ2-5; 10 bases fit TRBD1. Trimming cost V 4 bases and J 5 bases; bases outside gene matches: 7. There are 15 residues in the CDR3. Germline V CDR1 and CDR2: SNHLY, FYNNEI. Here the CDR3 reads CASSADRGQTETQYF. The CDR3 nucleotides read TGTGCCAGCAGTGCCGACAGGGGGCAGACGGAGACCCAGTACTTC.